The next 24 T cell receptor beta chains were all read from a single sample in a study of blood T cell repertoires in COVID-19. TCRdb's table, derived via immunoSEQ multiplex PCR, lists solely in-frame clones and lacks some. Of roughly 230,000 clones listed, 80% to 85% were seen once; the top ten hold about 4.4%. Specimen: peripheral blood. The receptors were sampled from a man aged 50-59 years with active or convalescent COVID-19.

V usage is TRBV28 and J usage is TRBJ2-7, with D unclear. Trimming cost V 4 bases and J 5 bases, with 12 bases left between them. This CDR3 region has 13 residues. Germline CDR1 reads MDHEN; CDR2 reads SYDVKM. The CDR3 loop reads CASSSRVWDEQYF. CDR3 DNA sequence: TGTGCCAGCAGTTCCCGGGTGTGGGACGAGCAGTACTTC. Variable domain in full (rest from reference TRBV28 and TRBJ2-7): DVKVTQSSRYLVKRTGEKVFLECVQDMDHENMFWYRQDPGLGLRLIYFSYDVKMKEKGDIPEGYSVSREKKERFSLILESASTNQTSMYLCASSSRVWDEQYFGPGTRLTVT.

The chain employs TRBV6-5 and TRBJ1-4, with 9 bases matching TRBD1. This CDR3 is built from 14 residues. The V segment lost 4 bases and the J segment 8 bases; nucleotides outside the gene matches: 5. Germline CDR1 and CDR2: MNHEY and SVGAGI. The CDR3 protein is CASSWGQGKEKLFF. CDR3 sequence (DNA): TGTGCCAGCAGTTGGGGACAGGGAAAGGAAAAACTGTTTTTT.

The gene calls are TRBV7-9 and TRBJ1-1; tentative D call: TRBD1 (5 bases). Germline V gene data show CDR1 as SEHNR and CDR2 as FQNEAQ (reference sequence). The CDR3 loop spans 16 amino acids. V lost 4 bases and J lost 6, with 21 bases in between. The CDR3 is CASSSTRTRFDPEAFF. Written as DNA, the CDR3 is TGTGCCAGCAGCTCTACTCGGACACGGTTTGACCCTGAAGCTTTCTTT. The whole variable domain, remainder taken from reference TRBV7-9 and TRBJ1-1, is DTGVSQNPRHKITKRGQNVTFRCDPISEHNRLYWYRQTLGQGPEFLTYFQNEAQLEKSRLLSDRFSAERPKGSFSTLEIQRTEQGDSAMYLCASSSTRTRFDPEAFFGQGTRLTVV.

The chain is built from TRBV4-2 and TRBJ2-2; TRBD2 agrees at 9 bases. The CDR3 runs to 15 residues. Looked up from germline, CDR1 is LGHNA and CDR2 is YNFKEQ. The ends lost 4 bases at V and 3 bases at J; junction bases unmatched: 3. The DNA for the CDR3 is TGTGCCAGCAGCCCCAGCGGGGGGTACACCGGGGAGCTGTTTTTT. It translates to CASSPSGGYTGELFF.

This chain uses TRBV5-6 with TRBJ1-3, with D hard to call. The CDR3 loop spans 13 amino acids. Germline CDR1 and CDR2: SGHDT and YYEEEE. V lost 4 bases and J 2 bases, leaving 7 bases between the germline ends. DNA for the CDR3: TGTGCCAGCAGCCATAGTGCTGGAAACACCATATATTTT. This encodes CASSHSAGNTIYF.

The rearrangement links TRBV16 to TRBJ1-6, with unresolved D. The V and J ends lost 0 bases and 2 bases respectively, with 5 bases between them. Germline CDR1 and CDR2: KGHSY and FQNENV. CDR3 length: 15 residues. This CDR3 is CASSQSPAYNSPLHF. The DNA for the CDR3 is TGTGCCAGCAGCCAATCGCCAGCCTATAATTCACCCCTCCACTTT.

Many counts were recorded for this clone. Within the sample, other DNA sequences also encode this same CDR3. The chain combines TRBV19 with TRBJ1-5; tentative D call: TRBD1 (6 bases). V was shortened by 4 bases and J by 2 bases, with 9 bases between the two germline ends. Germline V gene sequence: CDR1 LNHDA, CDR2 SQIVND (reference sequence). CDR3 size: 14 residues. CDR3 loop: CASSTTGGNQPQHF. The CDR3 DNA reads TGTGCCAGTAGTACGACAGGAGGCAATCAGCCCCAGCATTTT.

The chain links TRBV4-1 to TRBJ2-1; D not resolved. Between the trimmed V and J ends, which lost 0 bases and 2 bases, there was a span of 8 bases. Germline V gene sequence: CDR1 MGHRA, CDR2 YSYEKL. CDR3 size: 15 residues. CDR3 region: CASSQERQAYNEQFF. The DNA of the CDR3 is TGCGCCAGCAGCCAAGAACGGCAGGCCTACAATGAGCAGTTCTTC.

The V gene is TRBV21-1, the J gene TRBJ2-5; the DNA was not used to check the table's D call, TRBD2. TRBV21-1 is noted as a pseudogene. The CDR3 totals 15 residues. CDR3 sequence: CASSKGGGGQETQYF. CDR3 DNA: TGTGCCAGCAGCAAGGGTGGAGGAGGCCAAGAGACCCAGTACTTC.

The chain combines TRBV30 with TRBJ2-2, with 8 bases matching TRBD2. Per germline, CDR1 GTSNPN and CDR2 SVGIG (reference sequence). The CDR3 has 15 amino acids. Unmatched junction bases numbered 3, after V lost 2 bases and J lost 1 base. In DNA, the CDR3 is TGTGCCTGGAGTCAGGGACTAGGGAACACCGGGGAGCTGTTTTTT. It codes for CAWSQGLGNTGELFF.

The rearrangement uses TRBV27 and TRBJ1-6; the D gene is possibly TRBD1 (6 bases). The CDR3 is 16 residues long. The V and J ends lost 2 bases and 9 bases respectively, with 17 bases between them. Germline CDR1 MNHEY, CDR2 SMNVEV (reference sequence). In DNA form, the CDR3 reads TGTGCCAGCAGTTTAAAGCCGGGGGGGCAAAGTTCACCCCTCCACTTT. It specifies CASSLKPGGQSSPLHF.

This clone was seen a few times. The chain couples TRBV23-1 to TRBJ2-7; D is uncertain. TRBV23-1 is classed as an ORF, of uncertain function. This CDR3 region has 13 residues. The germline V and J ends were trimmed by 6 bases and 2 bases, with 11 bases remaining between them. CDR3 in amino acids: CASRQSPPYEQYF. The CDR3 nucleotides read TGCGCCAGCAGACAGAGCCCTCCCTACGAGCAGTACTTC.

The rearrangement joins TRBV29-1 to TRBJ2-7; 9 nucleotides align to TRBD2. Unmatched junction bases numbered 4, after V lost 6 bases and J lost 7 bases. The CDR3 length is 11 residues. CDR1 is SQVTM, CDR2 ANQGSEA, per germline. The CDR3 loop is CSVSSGEEQYF. In DNA, the CDR3 is TGCAGCGTCTCTAGCGGGGAGGAGCAGTACTTC.

The gene calls are TRBV5-4 and TRBJ2-3; TRBD2 aligns across 8 bases. The CDR3 length is 15 residues. The J segment lost 0 bases and the V segment lost 4 bases, leaving 4 bases of the junction unmatched. Germline loops: CDR1 SGHNT, CDR2 YYREEE (reference sequence). The DNA of the CDR3 is TGTGCCAGCAGCCCGACTAGCGTTAGCACAGATACGCAGTATTTT. Translated, it gives CASSPTSVSTDTQYF.

The rearrangement links TRBV10-3 to TRBJ1-2, with 8 positions matching TRBD1. V was pared by 7 bases and J by 1 base, with 11 bases of the junction left unmatched. The CDR3 runs 16 residues. CDR1 and CDR2 (germline): ENHRY, SYGVKD. For the CDR3, the DNA is TGTGCCATCAAAAAAGGGACAGGCTCTTTTAACTATGGCTACACCTTC. It codes for CAIKKGTGSFNYGYTF.

J is TRBJ2-1 and V is TRBV5-1; 9 positions agree with TRBD1. Trimming cost V 4 bases and J 5 bases; bases outside gene matches: 4. The CDR3 is 14 amino acids. In germline, CDR1 is SGHRS, CDR2 YFSETQ. The CDR3 DNA reads TGCGCCAGCAGCGGGGGACAGGGCCACAATGAGCAGTTCTTC. This translates into CASSGGQGHNEQFF.

The chain joins TRBV5-6 to TRBJ1-4; a possible D gene is TRBD1 (6 bases). Germline lookup yields CDR1 SGHDT and CDR2 YYEEEE. The V end was cut by 2 bases, the J end by 4 bases, with 9 bases between. CDR3 size: 14 residues. CDR3 sequence reads: CASSFGQYNEKLFF. CDR3 DNA sequence: TGTGCCAGCAGCTTCGGACAGTATAATGAAAAACTGTTTTTT.

This rearrangement joins TRBV30 to TRBJ1-1; D is possibly TRBD1 (5 bases). CDR1 GTSNPN and CDR2 SVGIG come from the germline V gene (reference sequence). V was clipped by 4 bases and J by 8 bases, with 17 bases between them. CDR3 length: 13 amino acids. CDR3 loop: CAWKGIRGREAFF. The DNA for the CDR3 is TGTGCCTGGAAAGGCATTAGGGGCCGGGAAGCTTTCTTT.

The gene calls are TRBV5-4 and TRBJ2-7, with a tentative D call TRBD2 (6 bases). The V end was cut by 0 bases, the J end by 7 bases, with 11 bases between. This CDR3 contains 13 residues. The germline V gene encodes CDR1 SGHNT and CDR2 YYREEE (reference sequence). The CDR3 spells CASSLDAAGEQYF. For the CDR3, the DNA is TGTGCCAGCAGCTTGGACGCTGCGGGGGAGCAGTACTTC.

The chain uses TRBV19 and TRBJ1-3; D remains ambiguous. Germline CDR1 and CDR2: LNHDA and SQIVND (reference sequence). Trimming took 10 bases from V and 3 from J, leaving 22 bases between them. This CDR3 has 16 residues. CDR3 sequence: CATTFGGRTGGNTIYF. Written as DNA, the CDR3 is TGTGCCACCACTTTTGGAGGCAGGACGGGTGGAAACACCATATATTTT.

The chain is built from TRBV19 and TRBJ1-6, with 7 nucleotides matching TRBD1. V dropped 3 bases and J dropped 8; count of bases not matched to a gene: 4. The germline CDR1 and CDR2 sequences are LNHDA and SQIVND (reference sequence). The CDR3 sequence is 14 residues long. CDR3 nucleotide sequence: TGTGCCAGTAGTATTGGGCAGGGGGATTCACCCCTCCACTTT. Protein sequence: CASSIGQGDSPLHF.

This clone was picked up a small number of times. V and J are TRBV6-5 and TRBJ1-1; no reliable D call. This CDR3 region has 13 residues. Per germline, CDR1 MNHEY and CDR2 SVGAGI. V was trimmed by 5 bases and J by 1 base, leaving 8 bases between them. This CDR3 is CASSRGPNTEAFF. The CDR3 region has the DNA TGTGCCAGCAGTCGGGGTCCGAACACTGAAGCTTTCTTT.

This chain joins TRBV15 and TRBJ2-1; 9 positions agree with TRBD2. V lost 5 bases, J lost 7 bases, and 6 bases stayed unmatched. Germline lookup yields CDR1 LNHNV and CDR2 YYDKDF (reference sequence). CDR3 length: 14 residues. In nucleotides, the CDR3 is TGTGCCACCAGCGGGGGCGGGGGGGGTAATGAGCAGTTCTTC. Protein: CATSGGGGGNEQFF.

This clone showed up just once. The V and J genes are TRBV5-1 and TRBJ2-7, with 12 bases lining up with TRBD2. The V and J ends lost 3 bases and 6 bases, in that order; junction bases with no gene match: 7. Germline V gives CDR1 SGHRS, CDR2 YFSETQ. CDR3 length: 15 residues. The DNA for the CDR3 is TGCGCCAGCAGCTCAAACCTAGCGGGGGGGCTCGAGCAGTACTTC. Residues: CASSSNLAGGLEQYF.